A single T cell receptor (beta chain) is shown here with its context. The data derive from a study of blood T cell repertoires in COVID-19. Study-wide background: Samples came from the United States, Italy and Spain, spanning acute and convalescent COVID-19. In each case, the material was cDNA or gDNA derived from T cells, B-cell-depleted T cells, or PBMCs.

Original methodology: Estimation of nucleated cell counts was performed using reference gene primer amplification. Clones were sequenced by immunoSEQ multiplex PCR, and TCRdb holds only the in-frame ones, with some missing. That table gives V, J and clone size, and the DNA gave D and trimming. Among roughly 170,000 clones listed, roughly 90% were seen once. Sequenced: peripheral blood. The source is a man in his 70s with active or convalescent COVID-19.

The CDR3 DNA reads as TGCGCCAGTTCGACAGCGACTAGCACAGATACGCAGTATTTT. This gives the protein CASSTATSTDTQYF. The chain combines TRBV5-1 with TRBJ2-3; the D gene is possibly TRBD1 (5 bases). V dropped 8 bases and J dropped 0 bases, with 13 bases sitting between them. The CDR3 extends over 14 amino acids. Germline assignment: CDR1 SGHRS and CDR2 YFSETQ. Supplemented by reference TRBV5-1 and TRBJ2-3, the full variable domain reads KAGVTQTPRYLIKTRGQQVTLSCSPISGHRSVSWYQQTPGQGLQFLFEYFSETQRNKGNFPGRFSGRQFSNSRSEMNVSTLELGDSALYLCASSTATSTDTQYFGPGTRLTVL.